The 23 T cell receptor beta chains below all came from one sample that was sequenced in a study of PD-L1 blockade in urothelial cancer. Time point defined: peripheral blood 6 weeks after treatment start. Produced via immunoSEQ multiplex PCR; TCRdb's table is partial and in-frame only. Here the sample spans tens of thousands of clones, around 84% being singletons. This material consisted of PBMCs, taken around atezolizumab (anti-PD-L1) treatment. These receptors were obtained from a man between 65 and 80 years old with urothelial cancer.

V gene TRBV5-1 combines with J gene TRBJ2-7, with 11 bases aligning to TRBD1. In germline, CDR1 is SGHRS, CDR2 YFSETQ. Losses at the gene ends were 4 bases for V and 7 bases for J; bases not matched to a gene: 7. This CDR3 spans 14 amino acids. The CDR3 DNA is TGCGCCAGCAGCAAAGGACAGGGGGCACGGGAGCAGTACTTC. This gives the protein CASSKGQGAREQYF.

The V and J genes are TRBV4-1 and TRBJ2-7; 8 nucleotides line up with TRBD2. This CDR3 has 17 amino acids. The germline CDR1 and CDR2 sequences are MGHRA and YSYEKL. J lost 7 bases, V lost 4 bases, and 18 bases had no gene match. The DNA for the CDR3 is TGCGCCAGCAGCCCCCAGCCTGAGACTAGCGACCCTTTGGAGCAGTACTTC. Translating gives CASSPQPETSDPLEQYF.

This sequence joins TRBV5-1 and TRBJ2-5; 7 positions match TRBD2. Trimming at V came to 4 bases and at J to 5 bases, leaving 11 bases not matched to a gene. Germline V gene sequence: CDR1 SGHRS, CDR2 YFSETQ. The CDR3 covers 15 residues. The CDR3 region is CASSVLGEGGETQYF. The CDR3 region has the DNA TGCGCCAGCAGCGTCTTAGGGGAGGGCGGCGAGACCCAGTACTTC. The variable domain in full, completed from reference TRBV5-1 and TRBJ2-5, reads KAGVTQTPRYLIKTRGQQVTLSCSPISGHRSVSWYQQTPGQGLQFLFEYFSETQRNKGNFPGRFSGRQFSNSRSEMNVSTLELGDSALYLCASSVLGEGGETQYFGPGTRLLVL.

The V gene is TRBV18, the J gene TRBJ2-1; 8 nucleotides line up with TRBD2. The germline CDR1 and CDR2 sequences are KGHSH and LQKENI. The ends lost 3 bases at V and 5 bases at J; junction bases unmatched: 9. The CDR3 is made up of 16 amino acids. The CDR3 coding sequence is TGTGCCAGCTCACCCCGTATTAGCGGGACTAACAATGAGCAGTTCTTC. Encoded protein: CASSPRISGTNNEQFF. Based on the CDR3 plus reference TRBV18 and TRBJ2-1, the full variable domain is NAGVMQNPRHLVRRRGQEARLRCSPMKGHSHVYWYRQLPEEGLKFMVYLQKENIIDESGMPKERFSAEFPKEGPSILRIQQVVRGDSAAYFCASSPRISGTNNEQFFGPGTRLTVL.

The V and J genes are TRBV25-1 and TRBJ2-3, with 10 nucleotides matching TRBD1. Germline V lookup: CDR1 MGHDK, CDR2 SYGVNS. The CDR3 runs 16 residues. V was pared by 4 bases and J by 1 base, with 5 bases of the junction left unmatched. The CDR3 is CASSVGQGDGTDTQYF. The CDR3 DNA follows: TGTGCCAGCAGTGTTGGACAGGGGGATGGCACAGATACGCAGTATTTT.

The rearrangement links TRBV18 to TRBJ2-4, with D tentatively TRBD2 (6 bases). Trimming pared 3 bases from V and 3 bases from J, leaving 12 bases between. The CDR3 consists of 15 residues. Germline CDR1 and CDR2: KGHSH and LQKENI. Here the CDR3 reads CASSPGRTNKNIQYF. CDR3 sequence (DNA): TGTGCCAGCTCACCGGGTCGGACTAACAAAAACATTCAGTACTTC.

This clone came up once. This chain joins TRBV4-2 and TRBJ2-7; maybe TRBD2 (6 bases). Germline V CDR1 and CDR2: LGHNA, YNFKEQ. V dropped 4 bases and J dropped 3 bases, with 16 bases sitting between them. The CDR3 has 15 amino acids. Here the CDR3 reads CASSRGGDLNYEQYF. The CDR3 region has the DNA TGTGCCAGCAGCCGGGGAGGAGATCTCAACTACGAGCAGTACTTC.

In DNA form, the CDR3 reads TGCGCCAGCAGTTACGAACGGGACAGGGGGCCGTACGAGCAGTACTTC. Amino acid sequence: CASSYERDRGPYEQYF. This chain connects TRBV10-1 to TRBJ2-7; 12 bases are a match to TRBD1. Germline values: CDR1 WNHNN, CDR2 SYGVQD (reference sequence). The CDR3 is made up of 16 amino acids. V gave up 5 bases and J gave up 4 bases; unmatched junction bases: 9.

This chain connects TRBV12-2 to TRBJ2-5; the table names TRBD1, a call not compared with the DNA. TRBV12-2 is assigned pseudogene status. The CDR3 loop spans 15 amino acids. CDR3 bases: TGTGCAAGTCGCTTAGAAGGCAGGCCCTTCGAGACCCAGTACTTC. Translating it yields CASRLEGRPFETQYF.

The J gene is TRBJ2-7, the V gene TRBV10-1; 8 nucleotides align to TRBD1. This CDR3 comprises 15 residues. Per the germline V gene, CDR1 is WNHNN and CDR2 is SYGVQD (reference sequence). V shed 1 base and J 2 bases; nucleotides not matched to a gene: 4. CDR3 DNA sequence: TGCGCCAGCAGTGAGTTGCAGGGGGCGACCTACGAGCAGTACTTC. Encoded protein: CASSELQGATYEQYF.

J is TRBJ2-3 and V is TRBV5-1, with D unclear. Trimming removed 2 bases from V and 2 bases from J, with 12 bases in between. The CDR3 totals 15 residues. From germline, CDR1 is SGHRS and CDR2 YFSETQ. CDR3 sequence: CASSLENRATDTQYF. CDR3 sequence (DNA): TGCGCCAGCAGCTTAGAAAACCGAGCCACAGATACGCAGTATTTT.

The CDR3 protein is CASSTPASPFGNEQFF. As DNA, the CDR3 is TGTGCCAGCAGCACCCCGGCTAGCCCCTTTGGAAATGAGCAGTTCTTC. The chain links TRBV5-4 to TRBJ2-1; possible D gene TRBD2, 5 bases. Trimming removed 4 bases at V and 7 bases at J, with 21 bases between. The V gene's germline CDR1 is SGHNT and CDR2 YYREEE (reference sequence). This CDR3 region has 16 residues.

The chain carries TRBV9 and TRBJ2-1; unclear D gene. The germline V and J ends were trimmed by 2 bases and 3 bases, with 12 bases remaining between them. The CDR3 totals 15 residues. Germline V CDR1 and CDR2: SGDLS, YYNGEE. Written as DNA, the CDR3 is TGTGCCAGCAGCGTGCAGGTCGGTGGCTACAATGAGCAGTTCTTC. It specifies CASSVQVGGYNEQFF.

The chain carries TRBV19 and TRBJ2-3; TRBD2 might be the D (5 bases). Germline V gives CDR1 LNHDA, CDR2 SQIVND (reference sequence). V was pared by 5 bases and J by 3 bases, with 12 bases between. The CDR3 has 14 amino acids. The CDR3 region has the DNA TGTGCCAGTAGTGACCGGGGAGTAACAGATACGCAGTATTTT. Translated, it gives CASSDRGVTDTQYF.

The V call is TRBV18, the J call TRBJ2-3; maybe TRBD1 (8 bases). Per the germline V gene, CDR1 is KGHSH and CDR2 is LQKENI. Trimming removed 2 bases from V and 4 bases from J, with 13 bases in between. CDR3 size: 15 residues. CDR3 sequence reads: CASSPRQGRADTQYF. CDR3 bases: TGTGCCAGCTCACCAAGACAGGGGAGGGCAGATACGCAGTATTTT.

The chain uses TRBV5-1 and TRBJ2-5, with 8 bases identical to TRBD2. This CDR3 contains 15 residues. The V and J ends lost 1 base and 5 bases, in that order; junction bases with no gene match: 7. Per the germline V gene, CDR1 is SGHRS and CDR2 is YFSETQ. Here the CDR3 reads CASSLTGGPSETQYF. The CDR3 region has the DNA TGCGCCAGCAGCTTGACGGGAGGGCCGAGCGAGACCCAGTACTTC.

This rearrangement joins TRBV15 to TRBJ2-1; tentative D call: TRBD1 (5 bases). The CDR3 consists of 14 residues. Germline CDR1 reads LNHNV; CDR2 reads YYDKDF (reference sequence). V dropped 4 bases and J dropped 9 bases, with 16 bases sitting between them. The CDR3 loop reads CATSIQTAISEQFF. The CDR3 bases are TGTGCCACCAGCATTCAGACAGCAATTAGTGAGCAGTTCTTC.

In this sample, this clone turned up once. V gene TRBV9 combines with J gene TRBJ2-5, with 7 bases that match TRBD1. The CDR3 totals 14 residues. Germline lookup yields CDR1 SGDLS and CDR2 YYNGEE. V was clipped by 0 bases and J by 7 bases; unmatched bases: 6. The CDR3: CASSVEGGPGTQYF. CDR3 DNA sequence: TGTGCCAGCAGCGTAGAAGGGGGCCCGGGGACCCAGTACTTC.

This clone was picked up a small number of times. This chain connects TRBV30 to TRBJ1-1; a possible D gene is TRBD1 (6 bases). The V end was cut by 0 bases, the J end by 1 base, with 9 bases between. This CDR3 comprises 14 residues. The germline V gene encodes CDR1 GTSNPN and CDR2 SVGIG (reference sequence). The CDR3 loop is CAWSVSRGNTEAFF. In DNA form, the CDR3 reads TGTGCCTGGAGTGTAAGCAGGGGGAACACTGAAGCTTTCTTT.

The gene calls are TRBV19 and TRBJ2-7, with TRBD1 as a possible D gene (5 bases). The length of the CDR3 is 12 residues. Germline values: CDR1 LNHDA, CDR2 SQIVND (reference sequence). Trimming removed 0 bases at V and 12 bases at J, with 12 bases between. The CDR3 nucleotides are TGTGCCAGTAGTATAGACCATGGACATCGGTACTTC. Protein: CASSIDHGHRYF.

This clone was recorded a few times. The V call is TRBV9, the J call TRBJ1-1, with 9 bases lining up with TRBD1. The CDR3 is 16 amino acids. Per the germline V gene, CDR1 is SGDLS and CDR2 is YYNGEE. The ends lost 3 bases at V and 0 bases at J; junction bases unmatched: 6. DNA of the CDR3: TGTGCCAGCAGCGCCACAGGGGGCTTCATGAACACTGAAGCTTTCTTT. Amino acids: CASSATGGFMNTEAFF.

This chain uses TRBV18 with TRBJ1-3; D possibly corresponds to TRBD1 (5 bases). This CDR3 is 15 amino acids long. Germline values: CDR1 KGHSH, CDR2 LQKENI. V was cut by 3 bases and J by 4 bases, with 13 bases left in between. DNA of the CDR3: TGTGCCAGCTCACCCGCCGGGGACTACGGAAACACCATATATTTT. Its translation is CASSPAGDYGNTIYF.

The rearrangement uses TRBV5-6 and TRBJ2-1, with 9 bases fitting TRBD2. This CDR3 has 14 residues. Trimming took 0 bases from V and 6 from J; bases not matched to a gene: 1. Germline lookup yields CDR1 SGHDT and CDR2 YYEEEE. CDR3 protein: CASSLVSGSNEQFF. The CDR3 DNA reads TGTGCCAGCAGCTTGGTTAGCGGGAGCAATGAGCAGTTCTTC. Full variable domain (outside the CDR3, taken from reference TRBV5-6 and TRBJ2-1): DAGVTQSPTHLIKTRGQQVTLRCSPKSGHDTVSWYQQALGQGPQFIFQYYEEEERQRGNFPDRFSGHQFPNYSSELNVNALLLGDSALYLCASSLVSGSNEQFFGPGTRLTVL.